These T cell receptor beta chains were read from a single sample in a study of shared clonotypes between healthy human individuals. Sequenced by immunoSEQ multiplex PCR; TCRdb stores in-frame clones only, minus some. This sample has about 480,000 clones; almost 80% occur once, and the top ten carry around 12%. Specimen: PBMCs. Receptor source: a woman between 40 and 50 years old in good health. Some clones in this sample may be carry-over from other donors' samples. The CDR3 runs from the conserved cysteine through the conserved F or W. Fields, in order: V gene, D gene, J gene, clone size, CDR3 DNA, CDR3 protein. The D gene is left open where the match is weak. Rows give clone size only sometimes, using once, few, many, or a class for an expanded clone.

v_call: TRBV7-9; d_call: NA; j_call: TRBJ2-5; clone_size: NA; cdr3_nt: TGTGCCAGCAGCTTAGGAACCTTCCAGTATCGGGACCAGTACTTC; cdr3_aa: CASSLGTFQYRDQYF
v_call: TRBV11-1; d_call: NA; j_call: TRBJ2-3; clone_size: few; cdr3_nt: TGTGCCAGCAACGGCGGGACGGCGAGCACAGATACGCAGTATTTT; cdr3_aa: CASNGGTASTDTQYF
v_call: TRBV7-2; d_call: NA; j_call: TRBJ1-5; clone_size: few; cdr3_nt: TGTGCCAGCAGCTTCCGGGGTCAGCCCCAGCATTTT; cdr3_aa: CASSFRGQPQHF
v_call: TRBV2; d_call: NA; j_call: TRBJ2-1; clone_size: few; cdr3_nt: TGTGCCAGCGGGGGGGCGACCTACAATGAGCAGTTCTTC; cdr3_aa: CASGGATYNEQFF
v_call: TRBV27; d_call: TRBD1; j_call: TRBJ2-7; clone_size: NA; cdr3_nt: TGTGCCAGCAGTTCCCCGGGACAGAGATACTACGAGCAGTACTTC; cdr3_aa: CASSSPGQRYYEQYF
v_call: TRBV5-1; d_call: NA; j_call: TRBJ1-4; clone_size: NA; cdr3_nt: TGCGCCAGCAGCTTGGAGGGCAGTTCAACTAATGAAAAACTGTTTTTT; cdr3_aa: CASSLEGSSTNEKLFF
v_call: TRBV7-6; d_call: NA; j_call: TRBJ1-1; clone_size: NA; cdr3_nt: TGTGCCAGCAGCTTGGGGGGGAGCACTGAAGCTTTCTTT; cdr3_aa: CASSLGGSTEAFF
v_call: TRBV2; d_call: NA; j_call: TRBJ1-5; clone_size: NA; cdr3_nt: TGTGCCAGCAGTCGTTCAACAGGAGGGAATCAGCCCCAGCATTTT; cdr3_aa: CASSRSTGGNQPQHF
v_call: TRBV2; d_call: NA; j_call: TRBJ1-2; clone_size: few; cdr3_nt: TGTGCCAGCAGTGAAAGTGGCCTCGGGGGCTACACCTTC; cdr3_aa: CASSESGLGGYTF
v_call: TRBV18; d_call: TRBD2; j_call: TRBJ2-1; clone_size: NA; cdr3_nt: TGTGCCAGCTCACCAAGGGTTGTAGGGACTAAATACAATGAGCAGTTCTTC; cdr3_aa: CASSPRVVGTKYNEQFF
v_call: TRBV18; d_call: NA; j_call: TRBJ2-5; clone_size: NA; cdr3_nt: TGTGCCAGCTCCAGCACCCGTGCTGGAGGGGAGACCCAGTACTTC; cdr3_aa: CASSSTRAGGETQYF
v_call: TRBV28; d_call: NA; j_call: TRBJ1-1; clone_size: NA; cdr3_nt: TGTGCCAGCAGCTCTTCACAGGGTATGAACACTGAAGCTTTCTTT; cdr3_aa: CASSSSQGMNTEAFF
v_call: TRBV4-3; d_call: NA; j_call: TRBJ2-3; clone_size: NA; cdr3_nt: TGCGCCAGCAGCCAAGAACGGGGTTCTAGCACAGATACGCAGTATTTT; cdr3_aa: CASSQERGSSTDTQYF
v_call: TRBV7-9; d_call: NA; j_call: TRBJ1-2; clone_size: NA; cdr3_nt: TGTGCCAGCAGCTCACAGGGTGACTATGGCTACACCTTC; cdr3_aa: CASSSQGDYGYTF
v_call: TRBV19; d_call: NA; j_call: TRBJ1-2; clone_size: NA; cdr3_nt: TGTGCCAGTAGTATAGACAGGGAGGTTGGCTACACCTTC; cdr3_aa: CASSIDREVGYTF
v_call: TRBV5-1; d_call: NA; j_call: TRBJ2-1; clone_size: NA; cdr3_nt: TGCGCCAGCGCGGGAAGCTCCTACAATGAGCAGTTCTTC; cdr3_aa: CASAGSSYNEQFF
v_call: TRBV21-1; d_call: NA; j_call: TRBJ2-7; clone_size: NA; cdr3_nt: TGTGCCAGTACCCGGGGCCTACGGTCCTACGAGCAGTACTTC; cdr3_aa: CASTRGLRSYEQYF
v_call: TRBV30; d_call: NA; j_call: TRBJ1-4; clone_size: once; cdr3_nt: TGTGCCTGGTCGGTGATGTATAATGAAAAACTGTTTTTT; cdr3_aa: CAWSVMYNEKLFF
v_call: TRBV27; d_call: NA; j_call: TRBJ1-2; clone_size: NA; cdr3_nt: TGTGCCAGCACCAACGGGGTGGACTTGGGAGATGGCTACACCTTC; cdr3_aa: CASTNGVDLGDGYTF
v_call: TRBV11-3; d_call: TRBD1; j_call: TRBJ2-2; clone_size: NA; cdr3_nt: TGTGCCAGCAGCCCCCGGACAGGTGCCGGGGAGCTGTTTTTT; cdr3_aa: CASSPRTGAGELFF
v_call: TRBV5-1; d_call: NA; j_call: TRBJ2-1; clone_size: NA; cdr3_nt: TGCGCCAGCAGCTTGGTTGACAGCTACAATGAGCAGTTCTTC; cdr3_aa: CASSLVDSYNEQFF
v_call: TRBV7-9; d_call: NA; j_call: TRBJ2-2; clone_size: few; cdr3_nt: TGTGCCAGCAGCTCTGACTGGGACACCGGGGAGCTGTTTTTT; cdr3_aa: CASSSDWDTGELFF
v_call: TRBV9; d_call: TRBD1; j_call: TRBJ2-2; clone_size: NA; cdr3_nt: TGTGCCAGCAGCGCCAAGGGGGCTAACACCGGGGAGCTGTTTTTT; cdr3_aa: CASSAKGANTGELFF
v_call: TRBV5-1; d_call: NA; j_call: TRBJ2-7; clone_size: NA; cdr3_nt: TGCGCCAGCAAGACGGGGATCAGCTCCTACGAGCAGTACTTC; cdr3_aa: CASKTGISSYEQYF